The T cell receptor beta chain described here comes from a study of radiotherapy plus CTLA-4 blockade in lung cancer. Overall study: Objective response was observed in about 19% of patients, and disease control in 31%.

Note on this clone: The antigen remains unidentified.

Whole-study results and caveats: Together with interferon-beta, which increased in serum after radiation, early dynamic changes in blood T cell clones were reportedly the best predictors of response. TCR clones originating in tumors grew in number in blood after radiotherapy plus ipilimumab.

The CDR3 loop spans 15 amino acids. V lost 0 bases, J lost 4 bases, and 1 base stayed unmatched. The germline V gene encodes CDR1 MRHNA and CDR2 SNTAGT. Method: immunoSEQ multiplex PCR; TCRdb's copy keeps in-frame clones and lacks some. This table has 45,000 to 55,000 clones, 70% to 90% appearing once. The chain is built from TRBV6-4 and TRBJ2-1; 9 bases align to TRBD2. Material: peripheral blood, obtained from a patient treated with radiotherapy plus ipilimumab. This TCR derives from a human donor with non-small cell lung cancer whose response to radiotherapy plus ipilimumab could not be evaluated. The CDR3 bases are TGTGCCAGCAGTGACTCGACTAGCGGTTACAATGAGCAGTTCTTC. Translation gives CASSDSTSGYNEQFF.